Listed here are 15 T cell receptor beta chains from one sample, sequenced in a study of cytomegalovirus exposure and HLA in healthy donors. Use of 60 Vbeta and 13 Jbeta primers characterized the PCR. Libraries were prepared by immunoSEQ multiplex PCR; TCRdb keeps only in-frame clonotypes and omits some of them. This table has approximately 190,000 clones, approximately 88% appearing once. Sequenced sample: PBMCs. These receptors all stem from a boy younger than 18 in good health and CMV-seronegative.

The chain links TRBV27 to TRBJ1-6; no definite D call. CDR1 and CDR2 from the germline V gene are MNHEY and SMNVEV (reference sequence). CDR3 length: 13 amino acids. With 3 bases removed from V and 10 bases from J, the gap between germline ends came to 10 bases. The CDR3 here is CASSLGGLSPLHF. The DNA for the CDR3 is TGTGCCAGCAGTTTGGGAGGGTTGTCACCCCTCCACTTT.

The J gene is TRBJ2-2, the V gene TRBV6-1; TRBD1 matches 10 bases. The CDR3 consists of 16 residues. Trimming took 4 bases from V and 5 from J; bases not matched to a gene: 7. Looked up from germline, CDR1 is MNHNS and CDR2 is SASEGT. The CDR3: CASSGRDRGRTGELFF. DNA of the CDR3: TGTGCCAGCAGTGGCCGGGACAGGGGAAGAACCGGGGAGCTGTTTTTT.

The rearrangement links TRBV6-6 to TRBJ2-5; TRBD2 agrees at 7 bases. V lost 8 bases and J lost 5; bases outside the gene matches: 8. Per germline, CDR1 MNHNY and CDR2 SVGAGI (reference sequence). This CDR3 spans 13 amino acids. As DNA, the CDR3 is TGTGCCAGCGGAAGTCTGGGGGGGGAGACCCAGTACTTC. The encoded protein is CASGSLGGETQYF.

The rearrangement links TRBV9 to TRBJ2-1; 14 nucleotides match TRBD2. V shed 3 bases, J shed 7 bases, and the junction held 6 bases outside the gene matches. CDR3 size: 16 residues. Germline loops: CDR1 SGDLS, CDR2 YYNGEE. CDR3: CASSGSGTSGSNEQFF. CDR3 bases: TGTGCCAGCAGCGGCTCCGGGACTAGCGGGAGTAATGAGCAGTTCTTC.

The rearrangement links TRBV10-3 to TRBJ2-7; TRBD1 might be the D (6 bases). The CDR3 consists of 14 residues. The V end lost 11 bases, the J end lost 6 bases, and 23 bases lay between the germline ends. The germline V gene has CDR1 ENHRY and CDR2 SYGVKD. The CDR3 protein is CAVDDRDTKREQYF. CDR3 bases: TGTGCCGTCGACGACCGGGACACCAAACGCGAGCAGTACTTC.

This clone was detected a few times. The chain carries TRBV5-1 and TRBJ2-3, with 8 bases aligning to TRBD2. Germline CDR1 is SGHRS and CDR2 is YFSETQ. V trimming: 9 bases; J trimming: 2 bases; junction bases outside the gene matches: 14. The CDR3 totals 16 residues. CDR3 DNA sequence: TGCGCCACTCAACCAAGCAGAGCGGGGGCCACAGATACGCAGTATTTT. It yields the protein CATQPSRAGATDTQYF.

The chain joins TRBV5-4 to TRBJ2-7, with 8 bases identical to TRBD2. CDR3 length: 16 residues. J gave up 6 bases and V 4 bases, and 15 bases lay outside the gene matches. Germline assignment: CDR1 SGHNT and CDR2 YYREEE (reference sequence). CDR3 loop: CASSLRGSGSRGEQYF. The CDR3 DNA follows: TGTGCCAGCAGCCTCCGGGGGAGCGGGAGTAGGGGCGAGCAGTACTTC.

The V call is TRBV6-5, the J call TRBJ1-5, with 11 bases matching TRBD1. From germline, CDR1 is MNHEY and CDR2 SVGAGI. Losses at the gene ends were 8 bases for V and 6 bases for J; bases not matched to a gene: 0. The CDR3 runs to 12 residues. The CDR3 sequence: CASGTGGQPQHF. The CDR3 coding sequence is TGTGCCAGCGGGACAGGGGGTCAGCCCCAGCATTTT.

The chain combines TRBV9 with TRBJ2-3; D perhaps matches TRBD2 (7 bases). Germline CDR1 and CDR2: SGDLS and YYNGEE. Trimming shortened V by 2 bases and J by 4 bases, and 14 bases separated the two germline ends. This CDR3 has 15 amino acids. The CDR3 loop reads CASSVSQGRADTQYF. CDR3 DNA: TGTGCCAGCAGCGTCTCTCAGGGGAGGGCAGATACGCAGTATTTT.

CDR3: CASSYRDYTQETQYF. As DNA, the CDR3 is TGTGCCAGCAGTTACAGGGACTACACACAAGAGACCCAGTACTTC. V usage is TRBV6-5 and J usage is TRBJ2-5, with TRBD2 identical over 7 bases. Germline loops: CDR1 MNHEY, CDR2 SVGAGI. Trimming at V came to 2 bases and at J to 2 bases, leaving 5 bases not matched to a gene. The CDR3 extends over 15 amino acids.

The gene calls are TRBV4-3 and TRBJ2-4, with D unresolved. This CDR3 contains 14 residues. Germline assignment: CDR1 LGHNA and CDR2 YSLEER. The germline V and J ends were trimmed by 4 bases and 4 bases, with 11 bases remaining between them. The CDR3 loop is CASSPAGGKNIQYF. As DNA, the CDR3 is TGCGCCAGCAGCCCGGCAGGTGGTAAAAACATTCAGTACTTC.

J is TRBJ2-3 and V is TRBV5-1, with TRBD1 identical over 12 bases. J gave up 2 bases and V 4 bases, and 8 bases lay outside the gene matches. The length of the CDR3 is 17 residues. Germline V gene lookup returns CDR1 SGHRS and CDR2 YFSETQ. The CDR3 sequence is CASSQRDRGRVTDTQYF. CDR3 DNA: TGCGCCAGCAGCCAGCGGGACAGGGGGCGCGTCACAGATACGCAGTATTTT.

The V gene is TRBV30, the J gene TRBJ1-2; tentatively, D is TRBD1 (5 bases). Germline lookup yields CDR1 GTSNPN and CDR2 SVGIG (reference sequence). V lost 4 bases and J 8 bases, leaving 14 bases between the germline ends. The CDR3 totals 12 residues. CDR3 in DNA: TGTGCCTGGACCAAAGGAGGGGAGGGCTACACCTTC. Translated, it gives CAWTKGGEGYTF.

CDR3 residues: CASSLRQRNQPQHF. CDR3 nucleotides: TGTGCCAGTAGTCTTCGACAGAGAAATCAGCCCCAGCATTTT. The V call is TRBV19, the J call TRBJ1-5; D is perhaps TRBD1 (5 bases). Germline CDR1 LNHDA, CDR2 SQIVND (reference sequence). The CDR3 has 14 amino acids. Trimming took 5 bases from V and 4 from J, leaving 12 bases between them.

This chain connects TRBV11-2 to TRBJ2-2; TRBD1 matches 7 bases. The CDR3 consists of 15 residues. Trimming took 5 bases from V and 8 from J; bases not matched to a gene: 11. Germline-derived CDR1 and CDR2 are SGHAT and FQNNGV. As DNA, the CDR3 is TGTGCCAGCAGCCCCCAGGGACAGTTCGTTGGGGAGCTGTTTTTT. Residues: CASSPQGQFVGELFF.